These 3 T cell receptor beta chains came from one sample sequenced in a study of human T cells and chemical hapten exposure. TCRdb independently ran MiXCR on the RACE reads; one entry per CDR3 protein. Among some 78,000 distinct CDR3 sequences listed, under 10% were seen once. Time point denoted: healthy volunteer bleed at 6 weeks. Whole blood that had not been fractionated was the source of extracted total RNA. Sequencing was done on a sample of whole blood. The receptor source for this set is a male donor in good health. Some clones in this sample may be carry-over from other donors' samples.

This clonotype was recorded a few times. CDR3 sequence: CASSVQGTEAFF. CDR3 nucleotide sequence: TGTGCCAGTAGTGTACAGGGTACTGAAGCTTTCTTT. The chain uses TRBV19 and TRBJ1-1, with D maybe TRBD1 (6 bases). The germline V gene encodes CDR1 LNHDA and CDR2 SQIVND (reference sequence). This CDR3 comprises 12 residues. The ends were cut back, 5 bases at V and 5 bases at J, with 9 bases in the middle.

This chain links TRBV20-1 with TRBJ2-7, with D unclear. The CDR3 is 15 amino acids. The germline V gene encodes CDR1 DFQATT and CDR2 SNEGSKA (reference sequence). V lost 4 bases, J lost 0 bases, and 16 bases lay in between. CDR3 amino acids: CSAIDKAHYSYEQYF. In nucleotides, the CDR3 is TGCAGTGCTATCGATAAGGCCCACTACTCCTACGAGCAGTACTTC.

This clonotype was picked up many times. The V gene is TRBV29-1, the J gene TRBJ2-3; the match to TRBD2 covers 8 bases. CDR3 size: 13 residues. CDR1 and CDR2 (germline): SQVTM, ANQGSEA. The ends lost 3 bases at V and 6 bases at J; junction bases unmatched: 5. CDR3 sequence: CSVDGTSGDTQYF. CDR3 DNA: TGCAGCGTTGACGGCACTAGCGGTGATACGCAGTATTTT.